These T cell receptor beta chains were read from a single sample in a study of response to subunit inactivated influenza vaccine. TCRdb independently ran MiXCR on the RT-PCR reads; one entry per CDR3 protein. The table includes some 520,000 distinct CDR3 sequences, approximately 15% detected once. Sequenced material: CD4+ T cells sorted from PBMCs, taken less than 25 months after vaccination. Source of these receptors: a man aged 50-75 years who received an inactivated influenza vaccine. CDR3s include the opening cysteine and the closing phenylalanine or tryptophan. Fields, in order: clone size, J gene, D gene, V gene, CDR3 DNA, CDR3 protein. The D gene is left open where the match is weak. The size of a clone is reported for some rows only, either as once, few or many, or as a class for expanded clones.

many	TRBJ1-1	TRBD1	TRBV6-5	TGTGCCAGCAGTCTACAGGGGACGGGGGGAGGCACTGAAGCTTTCTTT	CASSLQGTGGGTEAFF
NA	TRBJ2-4	NA	TRBV12-3/TRBV12-4	TGTGCCAGCAGCCCCAAGGGAGGGGGCCTTACCAAAAACATTCAGTACTTC	CASSPKGGGLTKNIQYF
many	TRBJ2-7	NA	TRBV12-3/TRBV12-4	TGTGCCAGCAGTTTAGACTTCCAACAGCAGTACTTC	CASSLDFQQQYF
few	TRBJ2-1	NA	TRBV7-2	TGTGCCAGCAGCTTGCGCGCCTCCAATGAGCAGTTCTTC	CASSLRASNEQFF
few	TRBJ1-2	NA	TRBV7-9	TGTGCCAGCACCGTAGATGGCTACACCTTC	CASTVDGYTF
NA	TRBJ1-2	NA	TRBV20-1	TGCAGTGCTAGGGGACAAAGGTTGGGAGCTAACTATGGCTACACCTTC	CSARGQRLGANYGYTF
NA	TRBJ2-7	TRBD2	TRBV5-1	TGCGCCAGCAGCCGGGACTACAGTACATACGAGCAGTACTTC	CASSRDYSTYEQYF
NA	TRBJ1-5	NA	TRBV30	TGTGCCTGGAGTTTGCAGGTCAATCAGCCCCAGCATTTT	CAWSLQVNQPQHF
NA	TRBJ2-1	NA	TRBV30	TGTGCCTGGATGTCCTACAATGAGCAGTTCTTC	CAWMSYNEQFF
few	TRBJ2-3	TRBD2	TRBV3-1	TGTGCCAGCAGCCAACTAGCGGGAGGACATACGCAGTATTTT	CASSQLAGGHTQYF
NA	TRBJ2-2	NA	TRBV7-8	TGTGCCAGCAGCTTTCGAACCCCTCGGAACACCGGGGAGCTGTTTTTT	CASSFRTPRNTGELFF
few	TRBJ2-7	NA	TRBV4-3	TGCGCCAGCAGCCAATGGGCTGGGACCTACGAGCAGTACTTC	CASSQWAGTYEQYF
few	TRBJ2-7	TRBD1	TRBV10-3	TGTGCCATCAGTGAGTCGATTCTGAGACAGGGGGCTTACGAGCAGTACTTC	CAISESILRQGAYEQYF
NA	TRBJ2-1	TRBD2	TRBV6-2/TRBV6-3	TGTGCCAGCGCCTGGACTAGCGGGAGGACGTACAATGAGCAGTTCTTC	CASAWTSGRTYNEQFF
NA	TRBJ1-5	NA	TRBV24-1	TGTGCCACCAGTGTCGGGAGCAATCAGCCCCAGCATTTT	CATSVGSNQPQHF
NA	TRBJ2-3	NA	TRBV6-5	TGTGCCAGCAGTTACTCCGTGACGGGGCCTAGCACAGATACGCAGTATTTT	CASSYSVTGPSTDTQYF
few	TRBJ2-1	TRBD1	TRBV28	TGTGCCAGCAGCCTTCCAGGGGGCTTGACCGCCTACAATGAGCAGTTCTTC	CASSLPGGLTAYNEQFF
NA	TRBJ2-7	NA	TRBV7-2	TGTGCCAGCAGCTTAGGGGTCGTCGGGATTTACGAGCAGTACTTC	CASSLGVVGIYEQYF
many	TRBJ2-3	TRBD2	TRBV20-1	TGCAGTGCTAGAGATGGGAGCGGGGGTACGCAGTATTTT	CSARDGSGGTQYF
once	TRBJ1-5	NA	TRBV10-3	TGTGCCATCGGGAGGAAGGGGATCGGGCAGCCCCAGCATTTT	CAIGRKGIGQPQHF
NA	TRBJ1-1	TRBD1	TRBV18	TGTGCCAGCTCATCGGACAGGGCCCGGTACACTGAAGCTTTCTTT	CASSSDRARYTEAFF
NA	TRBJ1-6	NA	TRBV7-2	TGTGCCAGCAGCTTAGCTGACAGCGACCTTAGCTCACCCCTCCACTTT	CASSLADSDLSSPLHF
few	TRBJ2-7	NA	TRBV3-1	TGTGCCAGCAGCCAGGGTAGCGACAGCTCCTACGAGCAGTACTTC	CASSQGSDSSYEQYF
NA	TRBJ2-3	TRBD2	TRBV10-2	TGCGCCAGCACGAGCGGGGTTTCGACAGATACGCAGTATTTT	CASTSGVSTDTQYF
many	TRBJ2-1	NA	TRBV10-3	TGTGCCATCAGTGGGCAGCACAATGAGCAGTTCTTC	CAISGQHNEQFF
few	TRBJ2-5	TRBD1	TRBV5-6	TGTGCCAGCTCAAAGGACAGGGGGCAGGAGACCCAGTACTTC	CASSKDRGQETQYF
few	TRBJ2-5	TRBD1	TRBV5-1	TGCGCCAGCAGCTTTGGGGACAGCCCGTACCAAGAGACCCAGTACTTC	CASSFGDSPYQETQYF